Below, 29 T cell receptor beta chains from the same sample are listed, as sequenced in a study of blood T cell repertoires in COVID-19. Profiling relied on immunoSEQ multiplex PCR, and the TCRdb table lists in-frame clones only, not all of them. This sample has a few hundred thousand clones; approximately 87% occur once, and the top ten carry 2% to 3%. Source material: peripheral blood. Source of these receptors: a woman between 50 and 59 years old with acute or convalescent COVID-19.

The V gene is TRBV5-1, the J gene TRBJ2-2, with TRBD2 as a possible D gene (5 bases). The CDR3 totals 15 residues. The germline V gene encodes CDR1 SGHRS and CDR2 YFSETQ. The V and J ends lost 1 base and 5 bases respectively, with 12 bases between them. CDR3 region: CASSLFNTGTGELFF. CDR3 DNA: TGCGCCAGCAGCTTGTTTAATACGGGGACCGGGGAGCTGTTTTTT.

The gene calls are TRBV11-2 and TRBJ2-4, with no clear D. This CDR3 has 17 amino acids. Per the germline V gene, CDR1 is SGHAT and CDR2 is FQNNGV. V was trimmed by 0 bases and J by 0 bases, leaving 12 bases between them. Written as DNA, the CDR3 is TGTGCCAGCAGCTTAGAGCTTAACTACCAAGCCAAAAACATTCAGTACTTC. As protein: CASSLELNYQAKNIQYF.

V is TRBV15 and J is TRBJ2-7; 8 positions agree with TRBD2. J gave up 2 bases and V 0 bases, and 9 bases lay outside the gene matches. Germline CDR1 LNHNV, CDR2 YYDKDF (reference sequence). The CDR3 contains 17 residues. The CDR3 reads CATSRDGRGGLTYEQYF. Written as DNA, the CDR3 is TGTGCCACCAGCAGAGATGGTCGGGGGGGTCTCACCTACGAGCAGTACTTC.

The chain uses TRBV27 and TRBJ1-1; D possibly corresponds to TRBD1 (5 bases). Per the germline V gene, CDR1 is MNHEY and CDR2 is SMNVEV (reference sequence). With 7 bases removed from V and 5 bases from J, the gap between germline ends came to 20 bases. The CDR3 is made up of 15 amino acids. The CDR3 loop is CASKFLGGGGTEAFF. In nucleotides, the CDR3 is TGTGCCAGCAAGTTTTTGGGGGGAGGCGGTACTGAAGCTTTCTTT.

V is TRBV29-1 and J is TRBJ2-2, with D possibly TRBD2 on 6 matching bases. From germline, CDR1 is SQVTM and CDR2 ANQGSEA. CDR3 length: 15 residues. Trimming took 5 bases from V and 2 from J, leaving 15 bases between them. CDR3 region: CSVLRLGTNTGELFF. The CDR3 region has the DNA TGCAGCGTTTTACGTCTGGGGACTAACACCGGGGAGCTGTTTTTT.

The J gene is TRBJ1-4, the V gene TRBV28, with D possibly being TRBD1 (5 bases). Trimming removed 2 bases at V and 3 bases at J, with 10 bases between. This CDR3 has 15 amino acids. Looked up from germline, CDR1 is MDHEN and CDR2 is SYDVKM. In nucleotides, the CDR3 is TGTGCCAGCAGTTTAGGAGGGGTGGCTAATGAAAAACTGTTTTTT. Translated: CASSLGGVANEKLFF.

This chain's CDR3 is CASRLAGYNEQFF. In DNA, the CDR3 is TGTGCCTCCCGGCTAGCGGGGTACAATGAGCAGTTCTTC. The chain employs TRBV10-3 and TRBJ2-1, with 9 bases identical to TRBD2. The CDR3 runs to 13 residues. Unmatched junction bases numbered 6, after V lost 11 bases and J lost 4 bases. Germline CDR1 is ENHRY and CDR2 is SYGVKD.

The sample holds a few counts of this clone. V gene TRBV4-3 combines with J gene TRBJ1-3; D possibly corresponds to TRBD1 (5 bases). The CDR3 extends over 13 amino acids. V was shortened by 1 base and J by 4 bases, with 5 bases between the two germline ends. The germline V gene has CDR1 LGHNA and CDR2 YSLEER. CDR3 coding DNA: TGCGCCAGCAGCCAAGGACAGGGAAACACCATATATTTT. Its translation is CASSQGQGNTIYF.

This chain links TRBV5-1 with TRBJ1-2; 9 nucleotides align to TRBD1. The germline CDR1 and CDR2 sequences are SGHRS and YFSETQ. V lost 1 base and J lost 8; bases outside the gene matches: 6. The CDR3 contains 14 residues. CDR3 residues: CASSLTGTGIGYTF. CDR3 DNA: TGCGCCAGCAGCTTGACCGGGACAGGGATCGGCTACACCTTC.

This clone was seen a single time. The chain uses TRBV7-2 and TRBJ1-1, with a possible D match to TRBD1 (5 bases). V gave up 5 bases and J gave up 5 bases, with 18 bases separating them. The CDR3 extends over 15 amino acids. In germline, CDR1 is SGHTA, CDR2 FQGNSA. CDR3 in DNA: TGTGCCAGCAGCCCAGTGGGGGGAAGAAGTACTGAAGCTTTCTTT. It yields the protein CASSPVGGRSTEAFF. The full variable domain, in which reference TRBV7-2 and TRBJ1-1 provide the parts outside the CDR3, is GAGVSQSPSNKVTEKGKDVELRCDPISGHTALYWYRQSLGQGLEFLIYFQGNSAPDKSGLPSDRFSAERTGGSVSTLTIQRTQQEDSAVYLCASSPVGGRSTEAFFGQGTRLTVV.

The rearrangement links TRBV19 to TRBJ2-3; TRBD2 agrees at 12 bases. Trimming at V came to 5 bases and at J to 5 bases, leaving 20 bases not matched to a gene. Germline loops: CDR1 LNHDA, CDR2 SQIVND (reference sequence). The CDR3 is 20 residues long. This CDR3 is CASSPRGGLAGGPNGDTQYF. Here the CDR3 DNA reads TGTGCCAGTAGTCCGCGAGGGGGTCTAGCGGGAGGGCCTAATGGAGATACGCAGTATTTT.

The chain is built from TRBV5-1 and TRBJ2-7, with D possibly matching TRBD1 (6 bases). Looked up from germline, CDR1 is SGHRS and CDR2 is YFSETQ. V shed 1 base and J shed 1 base, with 15 bases lying between them. The CDR3 loop spans 16 amino acids. The CDR3 loop reads CASSLSVSRGSYEQYF. The CDR3 DNA reads as TGCGCCAGCAGCTTGTCGGTGTCCAGGGGTTCCTACGAGCAGTACTTC.

This chain connects TRBV28 to TRBJ2-3, with TRBD1 as a possible D gene (6 bases). This CDR3 comprises 14 residues. With 2 bases removed from V and 3 bases from J, the gap between germline ends came to 9 bases. The germline V gene encodes CDR1 MDHEN and CDR2 SYDVKM. The CDR3 nucleotides read TGTGCCAGCAGTTTAGAACAGGGAACAGATACGCAGTATTTT. Its translation: CASSLEQGTDTQYF. Variable domain in full (rest from reference TRBV28 and TRBJ2-3): DVKVTQSSRYLVKRTGEKVFLECVQDMDHENMFWYRQDPGLGLRLIYFSYDVKMKEKGDIPEGYSVSREKKERFSLILESASTNQTSMYLCASSLEQGTDTQYFGPGTRLTVL.

The rearrangement uses TRBV4-2 and TRBJ2-1; TRBD1 is a possible D gene (6 bases). Looked up from germline, CDR1 is LGHNA and CDR2 is YNFKEQ. The CDR3 extends over 15 amino acids. Between the trimmed V and J ends, which lost 1 base and 4 bases, there was a span of 11 bases. CDR3 region: CASSQGTDEYNEQFF. The CDR3 DNA reads TGTGCCAGCAGCCAAGGGACAGACGAATACAATGAGCAGTTCTTC.

The chain uses TRBV7-8 and TRBJ2-6, with D unclear. Trimming pared 4 bases from V and 2 bases from J, leaving 9 bases between. Germline CDR1 reads SGHVS; CDR2 reads FQNEAQ. This CDR3 region has 15 residues. The CDR3 DNA sequence: TGTGCCAGCAGCTCCCCAGAAACTGGGGCCAACGTCCTGACTTTC. Translated: CASSSPETGANVLTF.

This chain joins TRBV6-2 or TRBV6-3 and TRBJ2-7; D not certain. The CDR3 consists of 14 residues. Trimming stripped 2 bases from V and 7 bases from J, with 15 bases between. Germline CDR1 reads MNHEY; CDR2 reads SVGEGT. CDR3 DNA sequence: TGTGCCAGCAGTTACGATGTGGCAGGTGGAGAGCAGTACTTC. This encodes CASSYDVAGGEQYF.

The chain's CDR3 is CASSQDTAGGPGELFF. The DNA of the CDR3 is TGCGCCAGCAGCCAAGATACGGCGGGGGGGCCCGGGGAGCTGTTTTTT. The chain combines TRBV4-3 with TRBJ2-2, with 9 bases fitting TRBD2. Looked up from germline, CDR1 is LGHNA and CDR2 is YSLEER. The CDR3 consists of 16 residues. With 0 bases clipped from V and 6 bases from J, the junction kept 5 bases outside the gene matches.

The chain has TRBV1 and TRBJ2-1; no check of the table's D call, TRBD2, against the DNA was made. TRBV1 is noted as a pseudogene. The CDR3 is made up of 16 amino acids. Here the CDR3 reads CTSSQGTSGSYNEQFF. CDR3 bases: TGCACCAGCAGCCAGGGGACTAGCGGGTCCTACAATGAGCAGTTCTTC.

This chain joins TRBV7-8 and TRBJ2-3; 11 nucleotides agree with TRBD2. Trimming took 5 bases from V and 0 from J; bases not matched to a gene: 10. This CDR3 is 18 amino acids long. CDR1 SGHVS and CDR2 FQNEAQ come from the germline V gene. The CDR3: CASSRPGLADSSTDTQYF. In nucleotides, the CDR3 is TGTGCCAGCAGCCGCCCGGGACTAGCGGACTCTAGCACAGATACGCAGTATTTT.

Here the CDR3 DNA reads TGTGCCAGTAGTCAGGGGAATGAGCAGTTCTTC. Its translation: CASSQGNEQFF. The chain recombines TRBV19 with TRBJ2-1, with D perhaps TRBD1 (6 bases). This CDR3 spans 11 amino acids. Germline V CDR1 and CDR2: LNHDA, SQIVND (reference sequence). Trimming stripped 5 bases from V and 7 bases from J, with 6 bases between. The variable domain in full, completed from reference TRBV19 and TRBJ2-1, reads DGGITQSPKYLFRKEGQNVTLSCEQNLNHDAMYWYRQDPGQGLRLIYYSQIVNDFQKGDIAEGYSVSREKKESFPLTVTSAQKNPTAFYLCASSQGNEQFFGPGTRLTVL.

To note about this clone: Other DNA sequences of this sample code for an identical CDR3. This chain joins TRBV7-2 and TRBJ1-5; D gene uncertain. This CDR3 contains 13 residues. Germline loops: CDR1 SGHTA, CDR2 FQGNSA. Trimming removed 0 bases from V and 7 bases from J, with 7 bases in between. As DNA, the CDR3 is TGTGCCAGCAGCTTAGCGGGAGGGCAGCCCCAGCATTTT. Translated, it gives CASSLAGGQPQHF. Combining the CDR3 with reference TRBV7-2 and TRBJ1-5 gives the whole variable domain GAGVSQSPSNKVTEKGKDVELRCDPISGHTALYWYRQSLGQGLEFLIYFQGNSAPDKSGLPSDRFSAERTGGSVSTLTIQRTQQEDSAVYLCASSLAGGQPQHFGDGTRLSIL.

V is TRBV6-4 and J is TRBJ2-1, with 9 bases aligning to TRBD1. Germline V lookup: CDR1 MRHNA, CDR2 SNTAGT. V was pared by 5 bases and J by 4 bases, with 6 bases of the junction left unmatched. The CDR3 extends over 15 amino acids. CDR3: CASSPDRGKYNEQFF. In DNA form, the CDR3 reads TGTGCCAGCAGTCCAGACAGGGGGAAATACAATGAGCAGTTCTTC.

The chain joins TRBV7-8 to TRBJ2-1; TRBD1 might be the D (6 bases). Trimming took 1 base from V and 7 from J, leaving 11 bases between them. The CDR3 runs to 14 residues. Germline loops: CDR1 SGHVS, CDR2 FQNEAQ. CDR3 in DNA: TGTGCCAGCAGCTTAGAAACAGGGTATAATGAGCAGTTCTTC. Protein sequence: CASSLETGYNEQFF.

V and J are TRBV6-5 and TRBJ1-6; 7 bases map to TRBD1. The germline V gene has CDR1 MNHEY and CDR2 SVGAGI. This CDR3 is built from 14 residues. V was pared by 6 bases and J by 7 bases, with 6 bases of the junction left unmatched. Here the CDR3 reads CASSRGTGNSPLHF. DNA of the CDR3: TGTGCCAGCAGCAGGGGGACGGGGAATTCACCCCTCCACTTT.

The chain carries TRBV18 and TRBJ1-4; TRBD1 is a possible D gene (6 bases). The CDR3 is 14 residues long. Trimming cost V 3 bases and J 7 bases, with 12 bases left between them. Germline V CDR1 and CDR2: KGHSH, LQKENI. The CDR3 DNA sequence: TGTGCCAGCTCACCTCAGGGGTTCGGTGAAAAACTGTTTTTT. Translating it yields CASSPQGFGEKLFF.

This clone was observed a few times. This chain uses TRBV4-1 with TRBJ1-4; the D gene is possibly TRBD1 (6 bases). This CDR3 has 17 amino acids. Trimming took 3 bases from V and 1 from J, leaving 15 bases between them. Germline loops: CDR1 MGHRA, CDR2 YSYEKL. This CDR3 is CASSQATGLGTNEKLFF. As DNA, the CDR3 is TGCGCCAGCAGCCAGGCTACAGGGTTGGGAACTAATGAAAAACTGTTTTTT.

The V call is TRBV30, the J call TRBJ2-1; TRBD1 aligns across 7 bases. Trimming cost V 1 base and J 8 bases; bases outside gene matches: 8. The length of the CDR3 is 14 residues. Germline CDR1 reads GTSNPN; CDR2 reads SVGIG (reference sequence). CDR3 region: CAWSELTGSDEQFF. The CDR3 DNA follows: TGTGCCTGGAGTGAGCTGACAGGGTCTGATGAGCAGTTCTTC.

The chain uses TRBV10-3 and TRBJ2-7, with a tentative D call TRBD2 (6 bases). Between the trimmed V and J ends, which lost 4 bases and 4 bases, there was a span of 11 bases. Per germline, CDR1 ENHRY and CDR2 SYGVKD. The CDR3 is made up of 13 amino acids. CDR3 amino acids: CAISGGLLYEQYF. The DNA for the CDR3 is TGTGCCATCAGTGGGGGACTCCTATACGAGCAGTACTTC.

The rearrangement links TRBV6-2 or TRBV6-3 to TRBJ2-1, with 9 bases aligning to TRBD2. CDR1 and CDR2 from the germline V gene are MNHEY and SVGEGT. The CDR3 has 16 amino acids. After removal of 0 bases from V and 6 bases from J, the junction contained 6 bases not matched to a gene. CDR3 in DNA: TGTGCCAGCAGTTACTCGCAGCGGGAGGCCTCCAATGAGCAGTTCTTC. This sequence encodes CASSYSQREASNEQFF.